This T cell receptor (beta chain) derives from a study of control samples from healthy donors and cancer patients. In germline, CDR1 is LNHDA, CDR2 SQIVND (reference sequence). The CDR3 contains 13 residues. The junction had 3 bases not matched to a gene; V was cut back by 3 bases and J by 5 bases. The data were produced by immunoSEQ multiplex PCR, yet TCRdb's version contains in-frame clones alone and is incomplete. This table has 55,000 to 70,000 clones, more than 85% appearing once. This TCR came from a man aged 30 to 39 with colorectal cancer. The chain recombines TRBV19 with TRBJ1-2, with 7 bases matching TRBD1. Sequencing was done on a sample of PBMCs. CDR3 nucleotides: TGTGCCAGTAGTATGGGCAGGGGGTATGGCTACACCTTC. It translates to CASSMGRGYGYTF.